Listed below are T cell receptor beta chains from one sample, sequenced in a study of blood T cell repertoires in COVID-19. The protocol was immunoSEQ multiplex PCR, while the TCRdb copy is restricted to in-frame clones and leaves out a portion. The table has approximately 350,000 clones, almost 90% seen once. The sequencing input was peripheral blood. The source of these receptors is a woman in her 70s with COVID-19, enrolled during active disease. Each CDR3 is given with its conserved first and last residue. The D gene is left open where the match is weak. A clone size is listed for some rows: how often the clone was seen (once, few, many), or a class if it is expanded.

TRBV15	.	TRBJ1-4	.	16	TGTGCCACCAGCAGAGATGGGAGTCTGGGGAGTGAAAAACTGTTTTTT	CATSRDGSLGSEKLFF
TRBV3-1/TRBV3-2	TRBD1	TRBJ2-7	.	15	TGTGCCAGCAGCTCAGGCAGGGGGCAGTCCTACGAGCAGTACTTC	CASSSGRGQSYEQYF
TRBV4-2	TRBD1	TRBJ2-1	.	16	TGTGCCAGCAGCCAAGCCTCCGGGACAGGCTACAATGAGCAGTTCTTC	CASSQASGTGYNEQFF
TRBV7-2	.	TRBJ1-2	.	14	TGTGCCAGCAGCCCAAGCAGGGGCGGCTATGGCTACACCTTC	CASSPSRGGYGYTF
TRBV6-6	TRBD1	TRBJ1-1	.	13	TGTGCCAGCCTACAGGGGAGCAACACTGAAGCTTTCTTT	CASLQGSNTEAFF
TRBV2	TRBD1	TRBJ1-2	.	14	TGTGCCAGCAGTAAGACAGGGGAGGTTTTTGGCTACACCTTC	CASSKTGEVFGYTF
TRBV9	TRBD2	TRBJ2-1	.	15	TGTGCCAGCAGCGTAGAGCGGGGATCCTACAATGAGCAGTTCTTC	CASSVERGSYNEQFF
TRBV27	TRBD1	TRBJ2-5	.	19	TGTGCCAGCAGTTTAACCTCAACGGGGACAGGGGGCGTATGGGAGACCCAGTACTTC	CASSLTSTGTGGVWETQYF
TRBV24-1	TRBD1	TRBJ2-5	few	14	TGTGCCACCAGTGATAAGACAGGGTGGGGGACCCAGTACTTC	CATSDKTGWGTQYF
TRBV7-3	.	TRBJ2-6	.	16	TGTGCCAGCAGCTTCTCGGGTTCTCTGGGGGCCAACGTCCTGACTTTC	CASSFSGSLGANVLTF
TRBV21-1	.	TRBJ1-1	many	17	TGTGCCAGCAGCAAGTTAGGGACAGGTCCTTTGAACACTGAAGCTTTCTTT	CASSKLGTGPLNTEAFF
TRBV7-2	.	TRBJ2-7	.	15	TGTGCCAGCAGCCGGAGAATTCAGGGTCTTTACGAGCAGTACTTC	CASSRRIQGLYEQYF
TRBV29-1	.	TRBJ2-2	.	11	TGCAGCGTCCGAGCCGCCGGGGAGCTGTTTTTT	CSVRAAGELFF
TRBV7-2	TRBD2	TRBJ2-4	once	15	TGTGCCAGCAGCTTTGGAGCGGGGGGGACGAACATTCAGTACTTC	CASSFGAGGTNIQYF
TRBV6-1	.	TRBJ1-3	.	15	TGTGCCAGCAGTGAAGCAAGACAGTCTGGAAACACCATATATTTT	CASSEARQSGNTIYF
TRBV10-3	.	TRBJ1-5	.	13	TGTGCCATCAGCGGACAGTCCTATCAGCCCCAGCATTTT	CAISGQSYQPQHF
TRBV6-2/TRBV6-3	TRBD2	TRBJ2-5	.	17	TGTGCCAGCAGTTACGAGGAGGCTAGCGGGGTGGAAGAGACCCAGTACTTC	CASSYEEASGVEETQYF
TRBV28	.	TRBJ2-1	.	14	TGTGCCAGCCATAAGGCCCCCGGGTACAATGAGCAGTTCTTC	CASHKAPGYNEQFF
TRBV6-2/TRBV6-3	.	TRBJ1-1	once	14	TGTGCCAGCAGTTACTGGGGGGTGAACACTGAAGCTTTCTTT	CASSYWGVNTEAFF
TRBV9	.	TRBJ1-2	.	14	TGTGCCAGCAGTCCTTCAGGGGCTAACTATGGCTACACCTTC	CASSPSGANYGYTF
TRBV27	.	TRBJ1-2	.	13	TGTGCCAGCAGTTTATCCCGAGGTTATGGCTACACCTTC	CASSLSRGYGYTF
TRBV27	TRBD1	TRBJ1-5	.	15	TGTGCCAGCAGTGGGACAGTCGATAGCAATCAGCCCCAGCATTTT	CASSGTVDSNQPQHF
TRBV6-5	TRBD1	TRBJ2-2	.	13	TGTGCCAGCAGGGGACAGGGCACCGGGGAGCTGTTTTTT	CASRGQGTGELFF
TRBV5-1	TRBD1	TRBJ2-1	once	14	TGCGCCAGCAGCTTGATTACAGGGGACCCTAAGCAGTTCTTC	CASSLITGDPKQFF
TRBV5-8	TRBD2	TRBJ2-7	.	14	TGTGCCAGCAGCTTGCGGGGGGGGCCCTACGAGCAGTACTTC	CASSLRGGPYEQYF
TRBV29-1	.	TRBJ1-1	.	15	TGCAGCGTTGCCATTGCTGCAGGGGTTCGTACTGAAGCTTTCTTT	CSVAIAAGVRTEAFF